This is a list of T cell receptor beta chains from one sample in a study of cytomegalovirus exposure and HLA in healthy donors. Repertoires were generated with immunoSEQ multiplex PCR, while TCRdb's copy carries only in-frame clones and drops some. The sample lists about 110,000 clones; 65% to 90% were seen once. The specimen was PBMCs. All receptors derive from a young woman in good health and CMV-seronegative. Both conserved end residues are part of each CDR3. The D gene is left open where the match is weak. Expanded clones are given a class, and other clones once, few, many or no size at all.

cdr3_length clone_size j_call d_call v_call cdr3_nt cdr3_aa
14 NA TRBJ2-1 TRBD1 TRBV7-9 TGTGCCAGCAGCTTACGGGCAGGGGGTAATGAGCAGTTCTTC CASSLRAGGNEQFF
16 NA TRBJ1-6 NA TRBV6-6 TGTGCCAGCAGTTCCCCGGCAGGGTGGGATCGATCACCCCTCCACTTT CASSSPAGWDRSPLHF
13 NA TRBJ2-7 NA TRBV11-2 TGTGCCAGCAGCTTAGGGCCTAGCGCCGTGCAGTACTTC CASSLGPSAVQYF
14 few TRBJ1-1 NA TRBV5-1 TGCGCCAGCAGCTTGGACAATTCTGACACTGAAGCTTTCTTT CASSLDNSDTEAFF
14 few TRBJ1-1 NA TRBV5-1 TGCGCCAGCAGCGAGAACCGGGACAAACGTGAAGCTTTCTTT CASSENRDKREAFF
12 NA TRBJ1-2 NA TRBV28 TGTGCCAGCAGTTGGAGGGACTATGGCTACACCTTC CASSWRDYGYTF
15 NA TRBJ2-1 TRBD1 TRBV2 TGTGCCAGCAGTGTCCGGGACAGGGTAAACAATGAGCAGTTCTTC CASSVRDRVNNEQFF
15 NA TRBJ1-4 TRBD1 TRBV2 TGTGCCAGCAAAGTTCAGGGGGCTAAAGGTGAAAAACTGTTTTTT CASKVQGAKGEKLFF
13 NA TRBJ1-2 NA TRBV30 TGTGCCTGGGATGTCGCAGCGAACTATGGCTACACCTTC CAWDVAANYGYTF
16 NA TRBJ2-7 NA TRBV27 TGTGCCAGCAGCCCCTCCGGGTTATTTAGCTCCTACGAGCAGTACTTC CASSPSGLFSSYEQYF
17 NA TRBJ1-4 NA TRBV23-1 TGCGCCAGCAGTCATTCTGGGGGCTTTGCAACTAATGAAAAACTGTTTTTT CASSHSGGFATNEKLFF
15 once TRBJ2-2 NA TRBV5-1 TGCGCCACCTCGAGCGGGCGCAAGGTTGCCGGGGAGCTGTTTTTT CATSSGRKVAGELFF
12 NA TRBJ2-7 TRBD2 TRBV30 TGTGCCGGGTGGACTAGCGCCTACGAGCAGTACTTC CAGWTSAYEQYF
17 NA TRBJ2-3 TRBD2 TRBV5-6 TGTGCCAGCACCCTACAATCAGCGGGGTCCCACACAGATACGCAGTATTTT CASTLQSAGSHTDTQYF
14 NA TRBJ2-3 NA TRBV19 TGTGCCAGTACCAAAATTGGGGAGTCAGATACGCAGTATTTT CASTKIGESDTQYF
15 NA TRBJ1-1 TRBD1 TRBV10-3 TGTGCCATCAGTAGCCAGGACAGGGGGAACACTGAAGCTTTCTTT CAISSQDRGNTEAFF
15 NA TRBJ2-1 TRBD2 TRBV11-2 TGTGCCAGCAGCCGGGGACTAGCGGGAGGCAATGAGCAGTTCTTC CASSRGLAGGNEQFF
14 NA TRBJ1-4 TRBD1 TRBV2 TGTGCCAGTTCCACAGGGGGGGCTAATGAAAAACTGTTTTTT CASSTGGANEKLFF
12 NA TRBJ1-2 NA TRBV6-5 TGTGCCAGCGCACGGGTTTCGGGTGGCTACACCTTC CASARVSGGYTF
15 NA TRBJ2-7 TRBD2 TRBV5-1 TGCGCCAGCAGCTTGGGGCTAGCGGGTCCCGAAGGGCAGTACTTC CASSLGLAGPEGQYF
17 NA TRBJ2-7 TRBD2 TRBV4-2 TGTGCCAGCAGCCAGACGATACTGACCAGCGGGAGGTCCGAGCAGTACTTC CASSQTILTSGRSEQYF
15 NA TRBJ2-5 NA TRBV7-2 TGTGCCAGCAGCTCATATCCGGGAGAACAAGAGACCCAGTACTTC CASSSYPGEQETQYF
14 NA TRBJ2-7 NA TRBV10-2 TGCGCCAGCAGTGTCACAGGGCCTTCCTACGAGCAGTACTTC CASSVTGPSYEQYF
16 NA TRBJ2-7 TRBD2 TRBV7-2 TGTGCCAGCAGCTTAGGCGGGGGACCGAACTCCTACGAGCAGTACTTC CASSLGGGPNSYEQYF
12 NA TRBJ1-1 NA TRBV5-5 TGTGCCTCGGAGGATCCGAACACTGAAGCTTTCTTT CASEDPNTEAFF
16 NA TRBJ2-1 NA TRBV19 TGTGCCAGTAGTAAATACCAGGGCCAAGCCGGGAATGAGCAGTTCTTC CASSKYQGQAGNEQFF
15 NA TRBJ2-1 NA TRBV5-1 TGCGCCAGCAGTCTCCGACCAGGGTCGTACAATGAGCAGTTCTTC CASSLRPGSYNEQFF